The 26 T cell receptor gamma chains given below trace back to one sample, sequenced in a study of Vδ1+ human thymocytes. No cognate antigen is known for these TCRs. Study-level results: Highly polyclonal TRG and TRD repertoires with Gaussian CDR3 length distributions appeared in thymus.

Sequences come from RNA converted to cDNA by reverse transcription. Multiplex PCR used pooled V-gene forward primers and a constant-region reverse primer to amplify CDR3s. TCRdb fed the multiplex PCR reads into CATT to redo clone calling. The sample has over 25,000 gamma-chain clones; around 20% are singletons. The material sequenced was Vdelta1+ gamma-delta thymocytes from the thymus. As to subset: FACS-sorted CD3+ TCRalphabeta- TCRVdelta1+ TCRVdelta2- thymocytes. The receptors here all came from a boy younger than two who had congenital heart surgery.

About this clone itself: A read error may explain this, as a much larger clone is one base away. V gene TRGV5 combines with J gene TRGJ1 or TRGJ2. This CDR3 is built from 14 residues. V shed 0 bases, J shed 5 bases, and the junction held 7 bases outside the gene matches. Germline V gene sequence: CDR1 VINAFY, CDR2 YDVSNSKD. Here the CDR3 DNA reads TGTGCCACCTGGGACAGGCCCGATCATTATAAGAAACTCTTT. This codes for CATWDRPDHYKKLF.

This clone was seen a few times. Other DNA sequences within the sample encode an identical CDR3. The J gene is TRGJP1, the V gene TRGV4. Germline values: CDR1 EGSTGY, CDR2 YDSYTSSV. The CDR3 is made up of 14 amino acids. The junction had 3 bases not matched to a gene; V was cut back by 1 base and J by 4 bases. The CDR3: CATWDGGTGWFKIF. The DNA of the CDR3 is TGTGCCACCTGGGATGGAGGCACTGGTTGGTTCAAGATATTT.

The chain links TRGV4 to TRGJ1 or TRGJ2. Germline loops: CDR1 EGSTGY, CDR2 YDSYTSSV. The CDR3 loop spans 14 amino acids. The V gene end was trimmed by 0 bases and the J gene end by 6 bases; junction bases not matched to a gene: 8. The CDR3 sequence: CATWDGPSGYKKLF. The CDR3 nucleotides read TGTGCCACCTGGGATGGGCCATCGGGTTATAAGAAACTCTTT.

Remarks on this clone: Other DNA sequences from this sample encode an identical CDR3 as well. J is TRGJ1 or TRGJ2 and V is TRGV2. This CDR3 spans 14 amino acids. V trimming: 0 bases; J trimming: 5 bases; junction bases outside the gene matches: 7. CDR1 is EGSNGY and CDR2 is YDSYNSKV in the germline V gene. The DNA of the CDR3 is TGTGCCACCTGGGACGGGCCGGGAGATTATAAGAAACTCTTT. It translates to CATWDGPGDYKKLF.

This chain joins TRGV2 and TRGJ1 or TRGJ2. The CDR3 extends over 14 amino acids. With 3 bases clipped from V and 7 bases from J, the junction kept 12 bases outside the gene matches. Germline CDR1 and CDR2: EGSNGY and YDSYNSKV. For the CDR3, the DNA is TGTGCCACCTGGGACACTGCGGGTCGGTATAAGAAACTCTTT. Translation gives CATWDTAGRYKKLF.

This clone appeared a few times. The genes are TRGV9 and TRGJP1. The V gene end was trimmed by 8 bases and the J gene end by 4 bases; junction bases not matched to a gene: 4. The CDR3 spans 12 residues. Germline V lookup: CDR1 GITISATS, CDR2 ISYDGTV (reference sequence). Written as DNA, the CDR3 is TGTGCCTTGTACCGCACTGGTTGGTTCAAGATATTT. It codes for CALYRTGWFKIF.

This clone was observed a few times. The V gene is TRGV4, the J gene TRGJ1 or TRGJ2. Trimming cost V 1 base and J 7 bases; bases outside gene matches: 4. The CDR3 spans 12 residues. The germline V gene encodes CDR1 EGSTGY and CDR2 YDSYTSSV. CDR3 in amino acids: CATWDGAYKKLF. In nucleotides, the CDR3 is TGTGCCACCTGGGATGGTGCCTATAAGAAACTCTTT.

This clone has just a few counts. V usage is TRGV9 and J usage is TRGJ1 or TRGJ2. The ends lost 0 bases at V and 10 bases at J; junction bases unmatched: 12. CDR3 length equals 14 residues. Germline V lookup: CDR1 GITISATS, CDR2 ISYDGTV (reference sequence). CDR3 amino acids: CALWEVQTSRKKLF. The CDR3 DNA reads TGTGCCTTGTGGGAGGTGCAAACCTCAAGGAAGAAACTCTTT.

The rearrangement joins TRGV4 to TRGJP1. Germline V gene data show CDR1 as EGSTGY and CDR2 as YDSYTSSV. J was trimmed by 12 bases and V by 2 bases; bases with no gene match: 9. The CDR3 sequence is 13 residues long. In nucleotides, the CDR3 is TGTGCCACCTGGGATGAGCCGCGGGGGTTCAAGATATTT. It is translated as CATWDEPRGFKIF.

This clone appeared a few times. The chain recombines TRGV9 with TRGJP1. V lost 5 bases and J lost 3; bases outside the gene matches: 0. Germline V gene sequence: CDR1 GITISATS, CDR2 ISYDGTV (reference sequence). The CDR3 length is 12 residues. The CDR3 loop reads CALWATGWFKIF. Here the CDR3 DNA reads TGTGCCTTGTGGGCCACTGGTTGGTTCAAGATATTT.

On this clone itself: A much bigger clone sits one base away, suggesting this may be a read error. This rearrangement joins TRGV4 to TRGJ1 or TRGJ2. After removal of 2 bases from V and 1 base from J, the junction contained 2 bases not matched to a gene. Germline values: CDR1 EGSTGY, CDR2 YDSYTSSV. This CDR3 comprises 13 residues. CDR3 in amino acids: CATWDENYYKKLF. CDR3 nucleotides: TGTGCCACCTGGGATGAAAATTATTATAAGAAACTCTTT.

This clone was observed a few times. The TCRdb record carries a much larger clone's protein, which differs from this DNA's translation at residue 7; a read error is the likely cause, and the protein listed here is the DNA translation. The V and J genes are TRGV3 and TRGJ1 or TRGJ2. Looked up from germline, CDR1 is VTNTFY and CDR2 is YDVSTARD (reference sequence). V was pared by 3 bases and J by 11 bases, with 7 bases of the junction left unmatched. This CDR3 has 11 amino acids. The chain's CDR3 is CATWDGKEKLF. For the CDR3, the DNA is TGTGCCACCTGGGACGGGAAGGAGAAACTCTTT.

The V and J genes are TRGV4 and TRGJ1 or TRGJ2. The germline CDR1 and CDR2 sequences are EGSTGY and YDSYTSSV. The ends lost 0 bases at V and 16 bases at J; junction bases unmatched: 6. The CDR3 totals 10 residues. This CDR3 reads CATWDGRILF. CDR3 DNA: TGTGCCACCTGGGATGGGCGCATCCTCTTT.

This chain links TRGV3 with TRGJ1 or TRGJ2. Per the germline V gene, CDR1 is VTNTFY and CDR2 is YDVSTARD (reference sequence). V was clipped by 5 bases and J by 3 bases; unmatched bases: 10. The CDR3 sequence is 14 residues long. The CDR3 bases are TGTGCCACCTGGGGCCGCCCAACTTATTATAAGAAACTCTTT. This sequence encodes CATWGRPTYYKKLF.

The table lists this clone with a few counts. Other DNA sequences in the same sample also yield this CDR3. V usage is TRGV9 and J usage is TRGJ1 or TRGJ2. V gave up 1 base and J gave up 3 bases; unmatched junction bases: 6. Germline V CDR1 and CDR2: GITISATS, ISYDGTV (reference sequence). The CDR3 consists of 14 residues. CDR3: CALWEVPPYYKKLF. DNA for the CDR3: TGTGCCTTGTGGGAGGTCCCTCCTTATTATAAGAAACTCTTT.

This chain links TRGV3 with TRGJ1 or TRGJ2. The V gene's germline CDR1 is VTNTFY and CDR2 YDVSTARD (reference sequence). Losses at the gene ends were 6 bases for V and 5 bases for J; bases not matched to a gene: 10. This CDR3 region has 13 residues. The CDR3 coding sequence is TGTGCCACCTGGAGGTATCGTAATTATAAGAAACTCTTT. Its protein product is CATWRYRNYKKLF.

This chain uses TRGV8 with TRGJP2. The V gene end was trimmed by 4 bases and the J gene end by 0 bases; junction bases not matched to a gene: 5. The CDR3 sequence is 15 residues long. CDR1 VENAVY and CDR2 YDSYNSRV come from the germline V gene. CDR3 region: CATWELYSSDWIKTF. The CDR3 coding sequence is TGTGCCACCTGGGAACTTTATAGTAGTGATTGGATCAAGACGTTT.

In this sample, this clone turned up a few times. The rearrangement links TRGV9 to TRGJ1 or TRGJ2. Per the germline V gene, CDR1 is GITISATS and CDR2 is ISYDGTV (reference sequence). The CDR3 is made up of 10 amino acids. V shed 9 bases, J shed 7 bases, and the junction held 6 bases outside the gene matches. The CDR3 region has the DNA TGTGCCTTGATCGAATATAAGAAACTCTTT. Protein sequence: CALIEYKKLF.

This clone was observed a handful of times. A much larger clone sits a single nucleotide away, making a read error possible. The sample contains more than one DNA sequence encoding this CDR3. V gene TRGV5 combines with J gene TRGJ1 or TRGJ2. The CDR3 covers 14 residues. V lost 0 bases to trimming and J lost 0 bases; unmatched junction nucleotides: 2. Per germline, CDR1 VINAFY and CDR2 YDVSNSKD. This chain's CDR3 is CATWDRTNYYKKLF. DNA of the CDR3: TGTGCCACCTGGGACAGGACGAATTATTATAAGAAACTCTTT.

This clone is termed medium-sized (0.01 to 0.1%). The sample carries other DNA sequences with the same CDR3. This chain connects TRGV2 to TRGJ1 or TRGJ2. CDR1 and CDR2 (germline): EGSNGY, YDSYNSKV. The CDR3 extends over 11 amino acids. The trim removed 1 base at V and 8 bases at J, leaving 2 bases unmatched. This chain's CDR3 is CATWDGHKKLF. CDR3 nucleotides: TGTGCCACCTGGGACGGTCATAAGAAACTCTTT.

Comments on this clone: The identical CDR3 is also encoded by other nucleotide sequences in the sample. The chain links TRGV4 to TRGJP1. CDR3 size: 15 residues. With 0 bases clipped from V and 2 bases from J, the junction kept 3 bases outside the gene matches. Looked up from germline, CDR1 is EGSTGY and CDR2 is YDSYTSSV. The CDR3 coding sequence is TGTGCCACCTGGGATGGGCCGACCACTGGTTGGTTCAAGATATTT. Amino acid sequence: CATWDGPTTGWFKIF.

The V call is TRGV5, the J call TRGJ1 or TRGJ2. There are 15 residues in the CDR3. CDR1 and CDR2 from the germline V gene are VINAFY and YDVSNSKD. Trimming removed 4 bases from V and 4 bases from J; junction bases left unmatched: 13. The CDR3 loop reads CATWDGPRQYYKKLF. DNA for the CDR3: TGTGCCACCTGGGATGGGCCACGACAATATTATAAGAAACTCTTT.

This chain connects TRGV8 to TRGJ1 or TRGJ2. The CDR3 has 12 residues. Unmatched junction bases numbered 5, after V lost 2 bases and J lost 7 bases. CDR1 is VENAVY, CDR2 YDSYNSRV, per germline. CDR3 loop: CATWDIPYKKLF. The CDR3 DNA follows: TGTGCCACCTGGGATATCCCCTATAAGAAACTCTTT.

V gene TRGV8 combines with J gene TRGJ1 or TRGJ2. The CDR3 consists of 12 residues. The ends lost 0 bases at V and 11 bases at J; junction bases unmatched: 7. Looked up from germline, CDR1 is VENAVY and CDR2 is YDSYNSRV. The CDR3 bases are TGTGCCACCTGGGATAGGTCCTCAGAGAAACTCTTT. It specifies CATWDRSSEKLF.

On this clone: Translating this DNA gives a protein that differs at residue 8 from the TCRdb one, which belongs to a much larger clone; a read error is likely, and the protein shown is this translation. Other DNA variants within this sample encode the same CDR3. This chain uses TRGV2 with TRGJ1 or TRGJ2. The ends lost 4 bases at V and 11 bases at J; junction bases unmatched: 8. In germline, CDR1 is EGSNGY, CDR2 YDSYNSKV. This CDR3 region has 11 residues. The CDR3 here is CATWDGLQKLF. The CDR3 DNA is TGTGCCACCTGGGATGGGCTTCAGAAACTCTTT.

As to this clone: The same CDR3 can be traced to other DNA sequences in this sample. This rearrangement joins TRGV2 to TRGJP2. The junction had 2 bases not matched to a gene; V was cut back by 0 bases and J by 1 base. CDR3 length: 15 residues. CDR1 is EGSNGY, CDR2 YDSYNSKV, per germline. CDR3 loop: CATWDGRSSDWIKTF. CDR3 nucleotide sequence: TGTGCCACCTGGGACGGGCGTAGTAGTGATTGGATCAAGACGTTT.